This entry lists 29 T cell receptor beta chains sequenced from one sample in a study of T cell clonotyping in hematopoietic cell transplantation. The repertoire was sequenced with immunoSEQ multiplex PCR; TCRdb's copy has only in-frame clones and lacks some. The repertoire holds thousands of clones, with around 85% as singletons. Here the sequenced sample was peripheral blood mononuclear cells, taken 180 days after allogeneic stem cell transplant. Source of these receptors: a male patient aged 60 to 75 who had an allogeneic stem cell transplant from an unrelated donor, so T cells may come from the graft donor. Some clones in this sample may be carry-over from other donors' samples.

This rearrangement joins TRBV6-1 to TRBJ1-5; D call uncertain. CDR3 length: 13 amino acids. The V end lost 4 bases, the J end lost 6 bases, and 10 bases lay between the germline ends. Germline V CDR1 and CDR2: MNHNS, SASEGT. CDR3 in amino acids: CASSAEGGQPQHF. The DNA of the CDR3 is TGTGCCAGCAGTGCCGAGGGAGGTCAGCCCCAGCATTTT.

The chain combines TRBV19 with TRBJ1-5; the match to TRBD1 covers 8 bases. This CDR3 comprises 15 residues. After removal of 6 bases from V and 1 base from J, the junction contained 5 bases not matched to a gene. Germline values: CDR1 LNHDA, CDR2 SQIVND (reference sequence). CDR3 loop: CASSRTGTSNQPQHF. In nucleotides, the CDR3 is TGTGCCAGTAGCAGGACAGGGACGAGCAATCAGCCCCAGCATTTT.

V is TRBV5-6 and J is TRBJ2-5; no clear D gene. The germline V gene has CDR1 SGHDT and CDR2 YYEEEE. V was pared by 0 bases and J by 4 bases, with 13 bases between. The CDR3 length is 15 residues. The CDR3 reads CASSLVVISGETQYF. CDR3 nucleotides: TGTGCCAGCAGCTTGGTGGTCATATCGGGAGAGACCCAGTACTTC.

The chain is built from TRBV10-3 and TRBJ1-2; TRBD1 aligns across 7 bases. The CDR3 has 12 amino acids. CDR1 is ENHRY, CDR2 SYGVKD, per germline. The trim removed 11 bases at V and 3 bases at J, leaving 6 bases unmatched. The CDR3 bases are TGTGCCCATGGAGACAGGGACTATGGCTACACCTTC. Its protein is CAHGDRDYGYTF.

The chain employs TRBV19 and TRBJ1-2; D gene ambiguous. The CDR3 is 14 amino acids. The germline V gene encodes CDR1 LNHDA and CDR2 SQIVND (reference sequence). The ends were cut back, 4 bases at V and 4 bases at J, with 13 bases in the middle. The CDR3 DNA follows: TGTGCCAGTAGTACGGGCGGGCGGTCCTATGGCTACACCTTC. It specifies CASSTGGRSYGYTF.

The chain uses TRBV14 and TRBJ1-1; tentative D call: TRBD1 (5 bases). CDR1 is SGHDN, CDR2 FVKESK, per germline. This CDR3 has 13 amino acids. Trimming pared 0 bases from V and 10 bases from J, leaving 12 bases between. The CDR3 here is CASSQDLKGRAFF. Here the CDR3 DNA reads TGTGCCAGCAGCCAAGATCTTAAGGGGCGAGCTTTCTTT.

This clone was seen only a few times. The chain employs TRBV2 and TRBJ1-1; D is unclear. The V gene's germline CDR1 is SNHLY and CDR2 FYNNEI. The CDR3 has 14 residues. With 11 bases removed from V and 4 bases from J, the gap between germline ends came to 20 bases. This CDR3 reads CAAVAGYWGTEAFF. CDR3 nucleotides: TGTGCCGCGGTGGCAGGCTATTGGGGCACTGAAGCTTTCTTT.

The J gene is TRBJ2-3, the V gene TRBV2; 14 bases align to TRBD2. The CDR3 loop spans 15 amino acids. V was pared by 6 bases and J by 4 bases, with 3 bases of the junction left unmatched. CDR1 is SNHLY, CDR2 FYNNEI, per germline. The CDR3 sequence is CASRGGLAGADTQYF. Here the CDR3 DNA reads TGTGCCAGCAGGGGGGGACTAGCGGGAGCAGATACGCAGTATTTT.

The CDR3 DNA is TGTGCCAGCAGTTTAATGCGGGCGACTACTAACTATGGCTACACCTTC. Protein product: CASSLMRATTNYGYTF. The V gene is TRBV27, the J gene TRBJ1-2; D is unclear. The CDR3 consists of 16 residues. CDR1 is MNHEY and CDR2 is SMNVEV in the germline V gene (reference sequence). V lost 2 bases and J lost 0, with 13 bases in between.

V is TRBV19 and J is TRBJ2-5, with 7 bases aligning to TRBD2. V trimming: 8 bases; J trimming: 1 base; junction bases outside the gene matches: 4. CDR1 LNHDA and CDR2 SQIVND come from the germline V gene (reference sequence). The CDR3 loop spans 13 amino acids. As DNA, the CDR3 is TGTGCCAGTGCCCCTAGCGGCCAAGAGACCCAGTACTTC. Amino acids: CASAPSGQETQYF.

The V gene is TRBV19, the J gene TRBJ2-1, with D tentatively TRBD2 (6 bases). The CDR3 runs 14 residues. V was pared by 7 bases and J by 6 bases, with 16 bases between. CDR1 is LNHDA and CDR2 is SQIVND in the germline V gene (reference sequence). The CDR3 region is CASTPRGKVNEQFF. The CDR3 DNA follows: TGTGCCAGTACCCCACGGGGGAAAGTCAATGAGCAGTTCTTC.

This clone was found once. The chain combines TRBV7-2 with TRBJ1-3; D is ambiguous. CDR1 and CDR2 (germline): SGHTA, FQGNSA. V dropped 5 bases and J dropped 0 bases, with 5 bases sitting between them. The CDR3 extends over 13 amino acids. The CDR3 region has the DNA TGTGCCAGCAGCGACCCCTCTGGAAACACCATATATTTT. This codes for CASSDPSGNTIYF.

The rearrangement joins TRBV19 to TRBJ2-1; TRBD2 aligns across 9 bases. The ends lost 6 bases at V and 6 bases at J; junction bases unmatched: 12. Per the germline V gene, CDR1 is LNHDA and CDR2 is SQIVND (reference sequence). CDR3 size: 16 residues. CDR3 amino acids: CASRKGLAVDPNEQFF. In DNA, the CDR3 is TGTGCCAGTAGAAAGGGACTAGCCGTAGACCCCAATGAGCAGTTCTTC.

The chain recombines TRBV7-3 with TRBJ2-5; 10 bases map to TRBD2. With V trimmed by 5 bases and J by 2 bases, 5 bases remained unmatched. Germline values: CDR1 SGHTA, CDR2 FQGTGA. CDR3 length equals 15 residues. The CDR3 bases are TGTGCCAGCAGCCTCGGACTAGCGGTGCAAGAGACCCAGTACTTC. This encodes CASSLGLAVQETQYF.

V usage is TRBV30 and J usage is TRBJ2-7; 8 bases agree with TRBD2. With V trimmed by 1 base and J by 6 bases, 11 bases remained unmatched. The CDR3 has 15 amino acids. Germline CDR1 is GTSNPN and CDR2 is SVGIG (reference sequence). CDR3 sequence reads: CAWSDRGGWSREQYF. The CDR3 DNA is TGTGCCTGGAGTGACCGGGGGGGCTGGTCTCGCGAGCAGTACTTC.

This rearrangement joins TRBV5-1 to TRBJ1-3, with D possibly being TRBD1 (5 bases). CDR3 length: 16 residues. CDR1 SGHRS and CDR2 YFSETQ come from the germline V gene. V dropped 5 bases and J dropped 0 bases, with 15 bases sitting between them. CDR3: CASRGGLSPSGNTIYF. The CDR3 DNA follows: TGCGCCAGCAGGGGGGGACTGAGCCCCTCTGGAAACACCATATATTTT.

This chain joins TRBV5-1 and TRBJ2-1; D is undetermined. CDR1 SGHRS and CDR2 YFSETQ come from the germline V gene. This CDR3 comprises 14 residues. The V end lost 0 bases, the J end lost 5 bases, and 9 bases lay between the germline ends. CDR3 protein: CASSLARQNNEQFF. CDR3 DNA: TGCGCCAGCAGCTTGGCCAGGCAAAACAATGAGCAGTTCTTC.

The chain joins TRBV27 to TRBJ2-7, with 7 bases lining up with TRBD2. V trimming: 6 bases; J trimming: 5 bases; junction bases outside the gene matches: 13. The CDR3 sequence is 15 residues long. Germline CDR1 and CDR2: MNHEY and SMNVEV (reference sequence). In DNA, the CDR3 is TGTGCCAGCAGCCCCCTGGTGGGAGGGACCAACGAGCAGTACTTC. It translates to CASSPLVGGTNEQYF.

The chain links TRBV27 to TRBJ1-6; D gene unclear. The germline gives CDR1 MNHEY, CDR2 SMNVEV (reference sequence). The CDR3 covers 14 residues. V lost 8 bases and J lost 6, with 14 bases in between. DNA of the CDR3: TGTGCCAGCCAAACCCGCGTTAGTAATTCACCCCTCCACTTT. Translation: CASQTRVSNSPLHF.

DNA for the CDR3: TGTGCCAGCAGCCCATGGACTGCGTGGGACACTGAAGCTTTCTTT. It specifies CASSPWTAWDTEAFF. The rearrangement uses TRBV5-6 and TRBJ1-1, with D uncertain. The CDR3 runs 15 residues. V was cut by 4 bases and J by 3 bases, with 16 bases left in between. Per germline, CDR1 SGHDT and CDR2 YYEEEE.

In this sample, this clone turned up once. The chain recombines TRBV28 with TRBJ1-2; D perhaps matches TRBD1 (6 bases). The length of the CDR3 is 14 residues. V was pared by 5 bases and J by 2 bases, with 12 bases between. CDR1 is MDHEN, CDR2 SYDVKM, per germline. This CDR3 reads CASSAGQFNYGYTF. The DNA of the CDR3 is TGTGCCAGCAGTGCCGGACAGTTCAACTATGGCTACACCTTC.

V usage is TRBV4-2 and J usage is TRBJ2-3; the match to TRBD2 covers 8 bases. Trimming took 0 bases from V and 3 from J; bases not matched to a gene: 5. CDR1 and CDR2 (germline): LGHNA, YNFKEQ. This CDR3 is 16 amino acids long. As DNA, the CDR3 is TGTGCCAGCAGCCAAGATCGGGGGGGCGGAACAGATACGCAGTATTTT. Protein: CASSQDRGGGTDTQYF.

The J gene is TRBJ2-2, the V gene TRBV27, with D possibly TRBD1 on 5 matching bases. The CDR3 has 12 amino acids. Trimming removed 3 bases at V and 8 bases at J, with 7 bases between. CDR1 is MNHEY, CDR2 SMNVEV, per germline (reference sequence). As DNA, the CDR3 is TGTGCCAGCAGTTTGGGGCCGGGGGAGCTGTTTTTT. This sequence encodes CASSLGPGELFF.

This chain uses TRBV6-4 with TRBJ2-1; D may be TRBD2 (5 bases). The CDR3 has 14 residues. V lost 0 bases and J lost 11, with 14 bases in between. In germline, CDR1 is MRHNA, CDR2 SNTAGT. The DNA of the CDR3 is TGTGCCAGCAGTGACTCGTTGGAGGACGGTAAGCAGTTCTTC. Protein product: CASSDSLEDGKQFF.

This clone was detected once. The chain's CDR3 is CASSLVGSRPSTDTQYF. CDR3 bases: TGTGCCAGCAGCCTTGTCGGATCGCGGCCCAGCACAGATACGCAGTATTTT. V and J are TRBV28 and TRBJ2-3; D ambiguous. Germline loops: CDR1 MDHEN, CDR2 SYDVKM. The length of the CDR3 is 17 residues. Trimming took off 6 bases at V and 0 bases at J, with 19 bases between the two ends.

V is TRBV9 and J is TRBJ2-2; TRBD2 agrees at 8 bases. This CDR3 has 17 amino acids. J lost 5 bases, V lost 3 bases, and 12 bases had no gene match. The germline gives CDR1 SGDLS, CDR2 YYNGEE. CDR3 nucleotide sequence: TGTGCCAGCAGCGAGCGGGCCAGCGGGGGAGGGACCGGGGAGCTGTTTTTT. Translation: CASSERASGGGTGELFF.

This chain joins TRBV11-2 and TRBJ2-5, with a tentative D call TRBD2 (5 bases). V lost 3 bases and J lost 4, with 12 bases in between. Germline V gene data show CDR1 as SGHAT and CDR2 as FQNNGV. The CDR3 is made up of 14 amino acids. Written as DNA, the CDR3 is TGTGCCAGCAGCTTCGGGGTGATGGGAGAGACCCAGTACTTC. Amino acids: CASSFGVMGETQYF.

The chain employs TRBV2 and TRBJ2-6, with unresolved D. Germline values: CDR1 SNHLY, CDR2 FYNNEI. V was trimmed by 5 bases and J by 3 bases, leaving 8 bases between them. CDR3 size: 14 residues. CDR3 sequence reads: CASSIGDGANVLTF. The CDR3 bases are TGTGCCAGCAGTATTGGGGATGGGGCCAACGTCCTGACTTTC. The variable domain in full, completed from reference TRBV2 and TRBJ2-6, reads EPEVTQTPSHQVTQMGQEVILRCVPISNHLYFYWYRQILGQKVEFLVSFYNNEISEKSEIFDDQFSVERPDGSNFTLKIRSTKLEDSAMYFCASSIGDGANVLTFGAGSRLTVL.

The V and J genes are TRBV19 and TRBJ2-1; TRBD2 matches 9 bases. The CDR3 is 14 amino acids. V was clipped by 3 bases and J by 7 bases; unmatched bases: 4. CDR1 LNHDA and CDR2 SQIVND come from the germline V gene (reference sequence). For the CDR3, the DNA is TGTGCCAGTAGTATTTCTAGCGGGAAAAATGAGCAGTTCTTC. Translation gives CASSISSGKNEQFF.